This T cell receptor beta chain came from a study of T cell changes during pregnancy in multiple sclerosis. Only in-frame clones appear in the TCRdb table, and some are missing; sequencing was by immunoSEQ multiplex PCR. This table holds over 35,000 clones, roughly nine tenths found once. The CDR3 is 14 residues long. Germline CDR1 and CDR2: SGHTA and FQGNSA. With 2 bases removed from V and 2 bases from J, the gap between germline ends came to 8 bases. The TCR sequence derives from a female donor in good health, enrolled as a control in a pregnancy study. The J gene is TRBJ2-3, the V gene TRBV7-2; D is perhaps TRBD2 (5 bases). The sample was CD4+ T cells from peripheral blood mononuclear cells, taken in the third trimester of pregnancy. CDR3 in amino acids: CASSLTRDTDTQYF. The CDR3 nucleotides read TGTGCCAGCAGCTTAACCCGGGACACAGATACGCAGTATTTT.